The rows below give T cell receptor beta chains drawn from one sample of a study of CD8+CD57+ T cells in acquired aplastic anemia. From the reads, TCRdb called clonotypes with MiXCR, one entry per CDR3 protein. The data contain approximately 200,000 distinct CDR3 sequences, around 65% of them singletons. Sequencing was performed on sorted CD4+, CD8+, or CD8+CD57+ T cells (not recorded which) from PBMCs. The receptors here all came from a human donor with severe aplastic anemia or a healthy control (not recorded which). Both conserved end residues are part of each CDR3. Each record gives: CDR3 protein, CDR3 DNA, J gene, clone size, V gene, D gene. D genes are given only for firm matches. Only some rows state a clone size, as once, few, many or a class for expanded clones.

CDR3aa: CASRGGSTDTQYF; CDR3nt: TGTGCCAGCAGAGGCGGTAGCACAGATACGCAGTATTTT; j_gene: TRBJ2-3; abundance: -; v_gene: TRBV12-3/TRBV12-4; d_gene: -
CDR3aa: CASSFPDGLANTGELFF; CDR3nt: TGTGCCAGCAGCTTCCCCGACGGGCTCGCGAACACCGGGGAGCTGTTTTTT; j_gene: TRBJ2-2; abundance: many; v_gene: TRBV7-9; d_gene: -
CDR3aa: CASSPDRGRADTQYF; CDR3nt: TGTGCCAGCAGTCCGGACAGGGGGCGAGCAGATACGCAGTATTTT; j_gene: TRBJ2-3; abundance: -; v_gene: TRBV5-6; d_gene: TRBD1
CDR3aa: CASSEGAAYNSPLHF; CDR3nt: TGTGCCAGCAGTGAAGGAGCTGCCTATAATTCACCCCTCCACTTT; j_gene: TRBJ1-6; abundance: many; v_gene: TRBV6-5; d_gene: -
CDR3aa: CASSEMPTRGGRNTEAFF; CDR3nt: TGTGCCAGCAGTGAAATGCCCACGAGGGGAGGGAGGAACACTGAAGCTTTCTTT; j_gene: TRBJ1-1; abundance: few; v_gene: TRBV25-1; d_gene: -
CDR3aa: CSVGTGEPQHF; CDR3nt: TGCAGCGTTGGGACGGGGGAGCCCCAGCATTTT; j_gene: TRBJ1-5; abundance: -; v_gene: TRBV29-1; d_gene: -
CDR3aa: CSARGSEGYGYTF; CDR3nt: TGCAGTGCTAGAGGTTCTGAGGGGTATGGCTACACCTTC; j_gene: TRBJ1-2; abundance: -; v_gene: TRBV20-1; d_gene: -
CDR3aa: CSASEGRDGYTF; CDR3nt: TGCAGTGCTAGTGAGGGCCGCGATGGCTACACCTTC; j_gene: TRBJ1-2; abundance: -; v_gene: TRBV20-1; d_gene: -
CDR3aa: CASKSRGPVVGSPLHF; CDR3nt: TGTGCCAGCAAAAGCAGGGGGCCGGTAGTAGGCTCACCCCTCCACTTT; j_gene: TRBJ1-6; abundance: -; v_gene: TRBV12-3/TRBV12-4; d_gene: TRBD1
CDR3aa: CASSPPAGRNYGYTF; CDR3nt: TGTGCCAGCAGCCCCCCCGCGGGCAGAAACTATGGCTACACCTTC; j_gene: TRBJ1-2; abundance: -; v_gene: TRBV7-9; d_gene: -
CDR3aa: CATSKTGSNTGELFF; CDR3nt: TGTGCCACCAGCAAGACAGGGTCGAACACCGGGGAGCTGTTTTTT; j_gene: TRBJ2-2; abundance: -; v_gene: TRBV24-1; d_gene: TRBD1
CDR3aa: CASSGGTRLGYTF; CDR3nt: TGTGCCAGTAGTGGCGGGACACGGCTTGGCTACACCTTC; j_gene: TRBJ1-2; abundance: -; v_gene: TRBV19; d_gene: -
CDR3aa: CASSSGWRVANEKLFF; CDR3nt: TGTGCCAGCAGCTCCGGTTGGCGGGTTGCTAATGAAAAACTGTTTTTT; j_gene: TRBJ1-4; abundance: few; v_gene: TRBV7-8; d_gene: -
CDR3aa: CASSLGEDYGYTF; CDR3nt: TGTGCCAGCAGCTTGGGCGAGGACTATGGCTACACCTTC; j_gene: TRBJ1-2; abundance: -; v_gene: TRBV5-4; d_gene: -
CDR3aa: CASSLEGPLVRYGYTF; CDR3nt: TGTGCCAGCAGCTTGGAGGGACCGCTCGTTAGATATGGCTACACCTTC; j_gene: TRBJ1-2; abundance: -; v_gene: TRBV7-9; d_gene: -
CDR3aa: CASSLLLAGELFF; CDR3nt: TGTGCCAGCAGCTTGTTGCTCGCCGGGGAGCTGTTTTTT; j_gene: TRBJ2-2; abundance: -; v_gene: TRBV5-4; d_gene: -
CDR3aa: CASSRESADTQYF; CDR3nt: TGTGCCAGCAGCCGGGAGTCCGCAGATACGCAGTATTTT; j_gene: TRBJ2-3; abundance: few; v_gene: TRBV5-6; d_gene: -
CDR3aa: CASRLKGGRDTYEQYF; CDR3nt: TGTGCCAGCAGACTGAAGGGGGGACGGGATACCTACGAGCAGTACTTC; j_gene: TRBJ2-7; abundance: -; v_gene: TRBV2; d_gene: -
CDR3aa: CASSLEGVEQPQHF; CDR3nt: TGTGCCAGCAGCTTAGAGGGTGTGGAGCAGCCCCAGCATTTT; j_gene: TRBJ1-5; abundance: few; v_gene: TRBV7-9; d_gene: -
CDR3aa: CSLTLGNSNQPQHF; CDR3nt: TGCAGCCTCACACTGGGGAATAGCAATCAGCCCCAGCATTTT; j_gene: TRBJ1-5; abundance: -; v_gene: TRBV24-1; d_gene: -
CDR3aa: CSTPQPAGETQYF; CDR3nt: TGCAGCACCCCACAGCCCGCGGGGGAGACCCAGTACTTC; j_gene: TRBJ2-5; abundance: -; v_gene: TRBV20-1; d_gene: -
CDR3aa: CASSPDRSGADNEQFF; CDR3nt: TGTGCCAGCAGTCCCGATCGTAGCGGGGCTGACAATGAGCAGTTCTTC; j_gene: TRBJ2-1; abundance: once; v_gene: TRBV25-1; d_gene: TRBD2
CDR3aa: CATSDPNPARSGELFF; CDR3nt: TGTGCCACCAGTGATCCTAACCCCGCACGCAGCGGGGAGCTGTTTTTT; j_gene: TRBJ2-2; abundance: -; v_gene: TRBV24-1; d_gene: -
CDR3aa: CSARGWGAHEQYF; CDR3nt: TGCAGTGCTAGAGGTTGGGGTGCCCACGAGCAGTACTTC; j_gene: TRBJ2-7; abundance: once; v_gene: TRBV20-1; d_gene: -
CDR3aa: CATSGRNSYEQYF; CDR3nt: TGTGCCACCAGCGGACGCAACTCCTACGAGCAGTACTTC; j_gene: TRBJ2-7; abundance: -; v_gene: TRBV15; d_gene: -
CDR3aa: CASSPEMGTNYGYTF; CDR3nt: TGTGCCAGCAGCCCCGAGATGGGGACTAACTATGGCTACACCTTC; j_gene: TRBJ1-2; abundance: -; v_gene: TRBV5-4; d_gene: -
CDR3aa: CSASRQGKDYGYTF; CDR3nt: TGCAGTGCTAGTAGACAGGGCAAGGACTATGGCTACACCTTC; j_gene: TRBJ1-2; abundance: once; v_gene: TRBV20-1; d_gene: TRBD1
CDR3aa: CASSFGVDTQYF; CDR3nt: TGTGCCAGCAGTTTTGGGGTAGATACGCAGTATTTT; j_gene: TRBJ2-3; abundance: -; v_gene: TRBV9; d_gene: -
CDR3aa: CASSVPPGNEQFF; CDR3nt: TGTGCCAGCAGCGTCCCCCCAGGGAATGAGCAGTTCTTC; j_gene: TRBJ2-1; abundance: -; v_gene: TRBV9; d_gene: -
CDR3aa: CASSLNHYEQYF; CDR3nt: TGTGCCAGCAGCTTGAATCACTACGAGCAGTACTTC; j_gene: TRBJ2-7; abundance: -; v_gene: TRBV5-1; d_gene: -
CDR3aa: CATLPDRTNTGELFF; CDR3nt: TGTGCCACACTACCGGACAGGACGAACACCGGGGAGCTGTTTTTT; j_gene: TRBJ2-2; abundance: few; v_gene: TRBV10-3; d_gene: TRBD1
CDR3aa: CASSFRTPSYEQYF; CDR3nt: TGTGCCAGCAGCTTCCGGACACCATCCTACGAGCAGTACTTC; j_gene: TRBJ2-7; abundance: few; v_gene: TRBV7-2; d_gene: -
CDR3aa: CATSDSSGGNNEQFF; CDR3nt: TGTGCCACCAGTGATTCTAGCGGGGGTAACAATGAGCAGTTCTTC; j_gene: TRBJ2-1; abundance: few; v_gene: TRBV24-1; d_gene: TRBD2
CDR3aa: CATSVGRGTNQPQHF; CDR3nt: TGTGCCACCAGTGTGGGCAGGGGAACCAATCAGCCCCAGCATTTT; j_gene: TRBJ1-5; abundance: -; v_gene: TRBV24-1; d_gene: -
CDR3aa: CASTLGGTHNEQFF; CDR3nt: TGTGCCAGCACCCTGGGGGGGACTCATAATGAGCAGTTCTTC; j_gene: TRBJ2-1; abundance: -; v_gene: TRBV7-9; d_gene: TRBD2
CDR3aa: CAISESKTGGSNQPQHF; CDR3nt: TGTGCCATCAGTGAGTCGAAGACAGGGGGTAGCAATCAGCCCCAGCATTTT; j_gene: TRBJ1-5; abundance: -; v_gene: TRBV10-3; d_gene: TRBD1
CDR3aa: CSVGNTNQGSEAFF; CDR3nt: TGCAGCGTTGGGAATACCAACCAGGGCTCTGAAGCTTTCTTT; j_gene: TRBJ1-1; abundance: few; v_gene: TRBV29-1; d_gene: -
CDR3aa: CASSDFVDNEQFF; CDR3nt: TGTGCCAGCAGTGATTTCGTGGACAATGAGCAGTTCTTC; j_gene: TRBJ2-1; abundance: -; v_gene: TRBV2; d_gene: -
CDR3aa: CASSLAVSRLAGDGEQFF; CDR3nt: TGTGCCAGCAGCTTAGCTGTATCTCGACTAGCGGGAGATGGTGAGCAGTTCTTC; j_gene: TRBJ2-1; abundance: -; v_gene: TRBV7-2; d_gene: TRBD2
CDR3aa: CAISDGTGSGGYTF; CDR3nt: TGTGCCATCAGTGATGGGACAGGGTCGGGTGGCTACACCTTC; j_gene: TRBJ1-2; abundance: many; v_gene: TRBV10-3; d_gene: TRBD1
CDR3aa: CSAKPMTGASGYTF; CDR3nt: TGCAGTGCTAAACCGATGACAGGGGCCTCGGGCTACACCTTC; j_gene: TRBJ1-2; abundance: -; v_gene: TRBV20-1; d_gene: TRBD1
CDR3aa: CASRDDQGVGDGYTF; CDR3nt: TGTGCCAGCAGAGATGACCAGGGGGTCGGGGATGGCTACACCTTC; j_gene: TRBJ1-2; abundance: -; v_gene: TRBV2; d_gene: TRBD1